This is a list of T cell receptor beta chains from one sample in a study of T cells in Graves' hyperthyroidism and ophthalmopathy. TCRdb re-derived calls from the multiplex PCR reads in MiXCR, one entry per CDR3 protein. The table includes about 560,000 distinct CDR3 sequences, around 15% detected once. Sample: blood. The receptors were sampled from a woman aged 18-30 years with Graves' hyperthyroidism. Both conserved end residues are part of each CDR3. D genes are given only for firm matches. The size entry is marked missing in some rows and otherwise reads once, few, many or a size class.

clone size	J gene	V gene	D gene	CDR3 DNA	CDR3 protein
few	TRBJ1-3	TRBV6-1	-	TGTGCCAGCAGTTACGGGGTTAACACCATATATTTT	CASSYGVNTIYF
once	TRBJ1-1	TRBV4-3	-	TGCGCCAGCAGCCAAGATCCCTCCACAGGGAGATTGGAAGCTTTCTTT	CASSQDPSTGRLEAFF
-	TRBJ1-3	TRBV12-3/TRBV12-4	-	TGTGCCAGCAGTTTAGAAACAGGACCTGGAAACACCATATATTTT	CASSLETGPGNTIYF
many	TRBJ2-3	TRBV7-8	-	TGTGCCAGCAGCTTAGCGAGAAACCCTATAACAGATACGCAGTATTTT	CASSLARNPITDTQYF
many	TRBJ2-2	TRBV2	-	TGTGCCAGCATATTCCTATCAGGGCAGGGCGGGGAGCTGTTTTTT	CASIFLSGQGGELFF
-	TRBJ1-5	TRBV29-1	TRBD1	TGCAGCGTTGAAGCAGGGGGGGTTGGACAGCCCCAGCATTTT	CSVEAGGVGQPQHF
-	TRBJ1-4	TRBV15	-	TGTGCCACCAGCCACGGACAGATTTCAACTAATGAAAAACTGTTTTTT	CATSHGQISTNEKLFF
many	TRBJ2-3	TRBV5-1	TRBD2	TGCGCCAGCAGTAGCGGGTCTCACACAGATACGCAGTATTTT	CASSSGSHTDTQYF
-	TRBJ2-7	TRBV7-2	TRBD2	TGTGCCAGCAGCCAGCGGGGCCTGGGGGTGCAGTACTTC	CASSQRGLGVQYF
many	TRBJ2-3	TRBV20-1	-	TGCAGTGCCCAATCTGTCCGAGAAAGGACAGATACGCAGTATTTT	CSAQSVRERTDTQYF
few	TRBJ1-5	TRBV6-2/TRBV6-3	-	TGTGCCAGCAGTTACGCAGGGCGTCAGCCCCAGCATTTT	CASSYAGRQPQHF
many	TRBJ1-1	TRBV28	-	TGTGCCAGCAGTTTAGTACAGAACACTGAAGCTTTCTTT	CASSLVQNTEAFF
many	TRBJ2-7	TRBV20-1	-	TGCAGTGCTAGATCGGGCTTAGAGCAGTACTTC	CSARSGLEQYF
-	TRBJ2-5	TRBV29-1	-	TGCAGCGTTCCACTTCCTGACAGAAGACAAGAGACCCAGTACTTC	CSVPLPDRRQETQYF
many	TRBJ2-7	TRBV12-3/TRBV12-4	TRBD2	TGTGCCAGCAGTTTTACACTAGCGGCGGGGGAGCAGTACTTC	CASSFTLAAGEQYF
many	TRBJ2-5	TRBV7-8	TRBD2	TGTGCCAGCAGCGTCGGAAATAGCGGGGGCCCACAAGAGACCCAGTACTTC	CASSVGNSGGPQETQYF
few	TRBJ1-1	TRBV27	-	TGTGCCAGCAGTCCCAGGGCAGGGTGGGACATGAACACTGAAGCTTTCTTT	CASSPRAGWDMNTEAFF
many	TRBJ2-7	TRBV7-9	-	TGTGCCAGCAGCTTTCAGGGGCTCTCCTACGAGCAGTACTTC	CASSFQGLSYEQYF
many	TRBJ1-2	TRBV20-1	-	TGCAGTGCTAGAGGCGGGCAGGGCTCTAACTATGGCTACACCTTC	CSARGGQGSNYGYTF
many	TRBJ2-1	TRBV6-2/TRBV6-3	-	TGTGCCAGCAGTTACCCAGCTAGCATGGGTGAGCAGTTCTTC	CASSYPASMGEQFF
many	TRBJ1-2	TRBV15	-	TGTGCCACCAGCAGAGAGTCGAAAAGTCGCTATGGCTACACCTTC	CATSRESKSRYGYTF
many	TRBJ2-5	TRBV11-3	TRBD1	TGTGCCAGCATCGACAGGGCAGAGACCCAGTACTTC	CASIDRAETQYF
-	TRBJ1-6	TRBV12-3/TRBV12-4	-	TGTGCCAGCAGTTTGGGGTCTGGAATGAATTCACCCCTCCACTTT	CASSLGSGMNSPLHF
many	TRBJ2-3	TRBV7-2	-	TGTGCCAGCAGCTTAGCGGGAGGAGGGGCAGATACGCAGTATTTT	CASSLAGGGADTQYF
few	TRBJ2-7	TRBV27	-	TGTGCCAGCAGGATCGACGGAGGTCCTAGGGAGCAGTACTTC	CASRIDGGPREQYF
many	TRBJ2-1	TRBV5-1	TRBD2	TGTGCCAGCAGTCTACTAGCGGGAGCTGGGAATGAGCAGTTCTTC	CASSLLAGAGNEQFF
many	TRBJ1-1	TRBV27	-	TGTGCCAGCAGTTTATGGAGTAGGCACACTGAAGCTTTCTTT	CASSLWSRHTEAFF
many	TRBJ1-4	TRBV7-9	-	TGTGCCAGCAGCTCGGACAGAGACGAAAAACTGTTTTTT	CASSSDRDEKLFF
few	TRBJ1-5	TRBV2	-	TGTGCCAGTCTTAGGGGGGACAATCAGCCCCAGCATTTT	CASLRGDNQPQHF
many	TRBJ2-1	TRBV7-2	TRBD1	TGTGCCAGCAACGTCCGGGACAGGGTGTACAATGAGCAGTTCTTC	CASNVRDRVYNEQFF
-	TRBJ1-1	TRBV18	-	TGTGCCAGCTCACCCCCGGGTAATACCCCGTACACTGAAGCTTTCTTT	CASSPPGNTPYTEAFF
many	TRBJ1-1	TRBV27	-	TGTGCCAGCCGGTCGCGGATTTACACTGAAGCTTTCTTT	CASRSRIYTEAFF
few	TRBJ1-5	TRBV6-2/TRBV6-3	TRBD1	TGTGCCAGCAAAGGACAGGGGAGTGGCAATCAGCCCCAGCATTTT	CASKGQGSGNQPQHF
many	TRBJ2-5	TRBV7-9	-	TGTGCCAGCAGCCAGTCCAGTTCGGACCAGTACTTC	CASSQSSSDQYF
-	TRBJ2-3	TRBV7-8	-	TGTGCCAGCAGCTTAGGGGTCGCGCCCGTGGCCCTCACAGATACGCAGTATTTT	CASSLGVAPVALTDTQYF
many	TRBJ1-2	TRBV7-9	-	TGTGCCAGCAGCTTAGCGCGAAAGGGCGAGTATGGCTACACCTTC	CASSLARKGEYGYTF
few	TRBJ2-5	TRBV5-6	-	TGTGCCAGCACCTCCCAGGAGCGGGAGACCCAGTACTTC	CASTSQERETQYF
many	TRBJ2-6	TRBV5-1	TRBD1	TGCGCCAGCAGCTCTAAGGGGGCCGGAGGTTCTGGGGCCAACGTCCTGACTTTC	CASSSKGAGGSGANVLTF
many	TRBJ2-3	TRBV11-3	-	TGTGCCAGCAGCTCAGGGCGGCGGGGTTATGCAGATACGCAGTATTTT	CASSSGRRGYADTQYF
-	TRBJ2-7	TRBV4-1	-	TGCGCCAGCAGCCCTGGAGCAGGGGGGTACGAGCAGTACTTC	CASSPGAGGYEQYF
-	TRBJ2-1	TRBV29-1	-	TGCAGCGTCCGCTCAACAAGCCCCCATGAGCAGTTCTTC	CSVRSTSPHEQFF
many	TRBJ2-1	TRBV6-6	TRBD1	TGTGCCAGCAGTTACGGACAGGGATGGGATGAGCAGTTCTTC	CASSYGQGWDEQFF
few	TRBJ1-4	TRBV2	-	TGTGCCAGCAGTTTAGTCCAGGTTCTGGCGTCACTGTTTTTT	CASSLVQVLASLFF
-	TRBJ1-1	TRBV6-1	-	TGTGCCAGCAGTGAAGATTCGAACACTGAAGCTTTCTTT	CASSEDSNTEAFF
many	TRBJ2-1	TRBV12-3/TRBV12-4	TRBD2	TGTGCCAGCAGTTTTTCTAGCGGGAGGGCGCGGGGCAATGAGCAGTTCTTC	CASSFSSGRARGNEQFF
few	TRBJ2-1	TRBV29-1	-	TGCAGCGCAGACGACCCGTTCGATGAGCAGTTCTTC	CSADDPFDEQFF